The source of this T cell receptor beta chain is a study of Ad26.COV2.S vaccination and SARS-CoV-2 variants. Study-wide background: Doses of Ad26.COV2.S were injected into muscle once or twice, 56 days apart.

The treatment: some 20 received Ad26.COV2.S at low or high dose, single or two shots; roughly five received placebo; per-sample allocation not given. Specimens were obtained on day 63 following the first vaccine or placebo injection. Data came from immunoSEQ multiplex PCR; TCRdb stores just in-frame clones and leaves some out. The sample consists of roughly 350,000 clones, 75% to 90% of them appearing once. Trimming took 11 bases from V and 8 from J; bases not matched to a gene: 5. CDR1 LNHDA and CDR2 SQIVND come from the germline V gene (reference sequence). The CDR3 contains 11 residues. The genes are TRBV19 and TRBJ1-2; 10 bases map to TRBD1. This TCR was sampled from a person aged 18-60 years who received the Ad26.COV2.S COVID-19 vaccine or a placebo. Sequences were derived from peripheral blood, sampled in a trial of Ad26.COV2.S vaccine versus placebo. This CDR3 reads CAPWTGGGYTF. The CDR3 coding sequence is TGTGCCCCGTGGACAGGGGGGGGCTACACCTTC.